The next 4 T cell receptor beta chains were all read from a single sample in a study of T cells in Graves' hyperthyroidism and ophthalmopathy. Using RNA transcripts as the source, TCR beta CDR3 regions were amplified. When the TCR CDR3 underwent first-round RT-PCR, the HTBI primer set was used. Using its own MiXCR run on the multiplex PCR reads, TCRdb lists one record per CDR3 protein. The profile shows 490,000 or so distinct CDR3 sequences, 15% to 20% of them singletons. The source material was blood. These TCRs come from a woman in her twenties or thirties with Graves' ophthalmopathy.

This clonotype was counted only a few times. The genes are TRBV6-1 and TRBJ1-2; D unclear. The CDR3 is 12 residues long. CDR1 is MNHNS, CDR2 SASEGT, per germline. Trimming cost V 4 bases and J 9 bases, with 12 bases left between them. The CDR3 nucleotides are TGTGCCAGCAGTGGTTCTCTACCCAGCTACACCTTC. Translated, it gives CASSGSLPSYTF.

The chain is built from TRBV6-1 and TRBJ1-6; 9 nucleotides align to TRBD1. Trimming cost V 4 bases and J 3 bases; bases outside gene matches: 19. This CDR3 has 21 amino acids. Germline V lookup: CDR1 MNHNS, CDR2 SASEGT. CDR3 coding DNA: TGTGCCAGCAGTGGACAAATAAGGACAGGGGAAGGACACCGCTATAATTCACCCCTCCACTTT. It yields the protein CASSGQIRTGEGHRYNSPLHF.

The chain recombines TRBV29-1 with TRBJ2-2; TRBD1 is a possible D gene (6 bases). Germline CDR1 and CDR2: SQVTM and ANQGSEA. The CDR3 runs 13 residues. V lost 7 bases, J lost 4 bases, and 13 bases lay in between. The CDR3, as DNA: TGCAGCGCGAGAAGGACAGCCACCGGGGAGCTGTTTTTT. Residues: CSARRTATGELFF.

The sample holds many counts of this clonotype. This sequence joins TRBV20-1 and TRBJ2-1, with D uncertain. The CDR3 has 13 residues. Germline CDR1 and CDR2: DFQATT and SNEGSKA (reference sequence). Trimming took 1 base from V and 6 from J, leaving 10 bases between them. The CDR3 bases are TGCAGTGCTAGAGTGGCCTTTGTCAATGAGCAGTTCTTC. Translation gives CSARVAFVNEQFF.